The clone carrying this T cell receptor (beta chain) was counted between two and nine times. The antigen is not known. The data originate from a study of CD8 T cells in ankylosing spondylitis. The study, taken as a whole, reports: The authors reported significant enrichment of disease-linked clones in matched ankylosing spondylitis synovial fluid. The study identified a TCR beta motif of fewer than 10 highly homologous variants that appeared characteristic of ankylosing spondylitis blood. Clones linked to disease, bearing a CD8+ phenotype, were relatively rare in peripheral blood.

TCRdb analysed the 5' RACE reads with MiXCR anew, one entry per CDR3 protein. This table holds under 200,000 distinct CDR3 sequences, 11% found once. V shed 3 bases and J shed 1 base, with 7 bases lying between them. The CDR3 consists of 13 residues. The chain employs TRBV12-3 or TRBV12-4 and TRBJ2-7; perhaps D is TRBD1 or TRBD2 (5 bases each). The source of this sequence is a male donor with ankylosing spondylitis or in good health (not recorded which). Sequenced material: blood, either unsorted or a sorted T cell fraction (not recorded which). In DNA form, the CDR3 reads TGTGCCAGCAGTTTGGGGGATTCCTACGAGCAGTACTTC. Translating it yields CASSLGDSYEQYF.